This TCR beta chain comes out of a study of T cells in Graves' hyperthyroidism and ophthalmopathy. Trimming cost V 6 bases and J 0 bases, with 5 bases left between them. This CDR3 is 13 amino acids long. Per germline, CDR1 KGHDR and CDR2 SFDVKD. The investigators amplified TCR beta CDR3 regions from RNA transcripts. TCR CDR3 regions were first amplified by RT-PCR with HTBI primers. MiXCR, applied by TCRdb to the multiplex PCR reads, yields one record per CDR3 protein. Among about 420,000 distinct CDR3 sequences listed, approximately 14% were seen once. This clonotype appeared many times. This TCR was recovered from a woman between 18 and 30 years old with Graves' hyperthyroidism. The sample comprised blood. The gene calls are TRBV24-1 and TRBJ1-3; D remains ambiguous. The CDR3 region is CATSSSSGNTIYF. The CDR3 DNA reads as TGTGCCACCAGTTCGAGCTCTGGAAACACCATATATTTT.